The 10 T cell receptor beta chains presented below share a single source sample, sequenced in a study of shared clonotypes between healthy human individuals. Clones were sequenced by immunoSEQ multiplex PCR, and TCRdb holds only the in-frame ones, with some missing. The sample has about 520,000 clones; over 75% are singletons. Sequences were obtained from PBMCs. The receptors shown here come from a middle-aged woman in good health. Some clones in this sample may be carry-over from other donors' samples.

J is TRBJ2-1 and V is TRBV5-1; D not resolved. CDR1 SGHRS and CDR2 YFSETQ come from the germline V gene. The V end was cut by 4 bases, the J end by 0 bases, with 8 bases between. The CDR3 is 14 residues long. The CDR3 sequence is CASSTSSSYNEQFF. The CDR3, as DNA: TGCGCCAGCAGCACCTCTAGCTCCTACAATGAGCAGTTCTTC.

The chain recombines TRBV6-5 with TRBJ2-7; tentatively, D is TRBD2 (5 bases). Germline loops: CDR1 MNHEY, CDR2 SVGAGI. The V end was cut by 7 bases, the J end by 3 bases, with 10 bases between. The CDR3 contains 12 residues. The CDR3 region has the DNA TGTGCCAGCAAAGCTAGCTTCTACGAGCAGTACTTC. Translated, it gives CASKASFYEQYF.

The CDR3 DNA is TGCGCCAGCAGTCGCGGACAGGGGGCGTGGGAGCAGTACTTC. It specifies CASSRGQGAWEQYF. The chain has TRBV23-1 and TRBJ2-7; 11 bases align to TRBD1. TRBV23-1 is placed among ORFs of uncertain function. The junction had 6 bases not matched to a gene; V was cut back by 4 bases and J by 7 bases. This CDR3 comprises 14 residues.

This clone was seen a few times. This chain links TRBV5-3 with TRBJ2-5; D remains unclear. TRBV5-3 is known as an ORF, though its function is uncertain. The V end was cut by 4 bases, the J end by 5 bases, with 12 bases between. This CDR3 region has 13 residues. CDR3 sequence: CARSHQRDETQYF. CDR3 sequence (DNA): TGTGCCAGAAGCCACCAAAGGGATGAGACCCAGTACTTC.

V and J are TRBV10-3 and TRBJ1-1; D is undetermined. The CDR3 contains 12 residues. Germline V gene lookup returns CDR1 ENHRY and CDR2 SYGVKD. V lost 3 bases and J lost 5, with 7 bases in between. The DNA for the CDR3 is TGTGCCATCAGTGAACCCGGGACTGAAGCTTTCTTT. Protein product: CAISEPGTEAFF.

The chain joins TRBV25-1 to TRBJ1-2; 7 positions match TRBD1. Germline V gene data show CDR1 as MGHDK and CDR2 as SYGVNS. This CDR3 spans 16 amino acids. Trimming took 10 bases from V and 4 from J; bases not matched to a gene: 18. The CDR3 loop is CANNPGGPRSGYGYTF. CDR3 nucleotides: TGTGCCAACAACCCAGGGGGGCCCCGGTCCGGCTATGGCTACACCTTC.

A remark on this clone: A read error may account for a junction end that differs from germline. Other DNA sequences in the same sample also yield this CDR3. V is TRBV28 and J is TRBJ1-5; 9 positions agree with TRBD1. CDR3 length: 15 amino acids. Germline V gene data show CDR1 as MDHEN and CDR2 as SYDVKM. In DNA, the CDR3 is TGCGCCAGCAGTTTTGGGGACAGGGATAATCAGCCCCAGCATTTT. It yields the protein CASSFGDRDNQPQHF.

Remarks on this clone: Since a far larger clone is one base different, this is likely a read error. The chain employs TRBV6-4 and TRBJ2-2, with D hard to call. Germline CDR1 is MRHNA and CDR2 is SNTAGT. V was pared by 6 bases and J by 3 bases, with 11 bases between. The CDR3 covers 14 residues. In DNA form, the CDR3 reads TGTGCCAGCAGCACATCGGCTGACACCGGGGAGCTGTTTTTT. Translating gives CASSTSADTGELFF.

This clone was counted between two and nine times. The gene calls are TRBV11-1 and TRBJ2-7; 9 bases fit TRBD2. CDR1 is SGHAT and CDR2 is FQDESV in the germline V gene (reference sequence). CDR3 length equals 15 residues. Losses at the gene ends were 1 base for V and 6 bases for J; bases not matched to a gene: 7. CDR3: CASSLGSSGIGEQYF. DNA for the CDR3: TGTGCCAGCAGCTTAGGTTCTAGCGGGATCGGCGAGCAGTACTTC. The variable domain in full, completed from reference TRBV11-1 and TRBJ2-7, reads EAEVAQSPRYKITEKSQAVAFWCDPISGHATLYWYRQILGQGPELLVQFQDESVVDDSQLPKDRFSAERLKGVDSTLKIQPAELGDSAMYLCASSLGSSGIGEQYFGPGTRLTVT.

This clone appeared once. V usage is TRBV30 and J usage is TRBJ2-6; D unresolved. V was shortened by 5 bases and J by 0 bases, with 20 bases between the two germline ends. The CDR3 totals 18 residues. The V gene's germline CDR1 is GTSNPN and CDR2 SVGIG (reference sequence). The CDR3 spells CAWGPERSNYSGANVLTF. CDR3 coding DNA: TGTGCCTGGGGTCCGGAACGGTCAAACTACTCTGGGGCCAACGTCCTGACTTTC.